The 8 T cell receptor beta chains in this list originate from one sample, sequenced in a study of T cells in Graves' hyperthyroidism and ophthalmopathy. It was RNA transcripts that yielded the amplified TCR beta CDR3 regions. The study used the HTBI primer set for a first-round RT-PCR of the TCR CDR3. TCRdb re-called the multiplex PCR reads with MiXCR, one entry per CDR3 protein. The data hold about 360,000 distinct CDR3 sequences, with approximately 19% observed a single time. Sequenced sample: blood. Receptors were obtained from a woman younger than 35 with Graves' hyperthyroidism.

The chain is built from TRBV30 and TRBJ2-2; TRBD1 might be the D (6 bases). Trimming took off 4 bases at V and 6 bases at J, with 18 bases between the two ends. CDR3 length: 15 residues. Germline V gives CDR1 GTSNPN, CDR2 SVGIG (reference sequence). CDR3: CAWNYGQTLSGELFF. CDR3 sequence (DNA): TGTGCCTGGAATTATGGACAGACCTTATCCGGGGAGCTGTTTTTT.

Many counts were recorded for this clonotype. The chain recombines TRBV11-2 with TRBJ2-7, with D possibly TRBD1 on 6 matching bases. The germline V gene has CDR1 SGHAT and CDR2 FQNNGV. Trimming shortened V by 6 bases and J by 0 bases, and 12 bases separated the two germline ends. This CDR3 is 14 amino acids long. This chain's CDR3 is CASSRQVSSYEQYF. The CDR3 DNA reads as TGTGCCAGCAGTAGACAGGTCTCCTCCTACGAGCAGTACTTC.

This clonotype was seen many times. This chain joins TRBV24-1 and TRBJ2-3, with D possibly being TRBD1 or TRBD2 (5 bases each). The CDR3 is made up of 16 amino acids. Germline V gene sequence: CDR1 KGHDR, CDR2 SFDVKD. V lost 0 bases and J lost 3, with 12 bases in between. CDR3 DNA: TGTGCCACCAGTGATTTGCCGGGGTGGGGGACAGATACGCAGTATTTT. It yields the protein CATSDLPGWGTDTQYF.

This clonotype was recorded many times. This sequence joins TRBV29-1 and TRBJ1-2; unclear D gene. The V end lost 7 bases, the J end lost 4 bases, and 10 bases lay between the germline ends. In germline, CDR1 is SQVTM, CDR2 ANQGSEA. The CDR3 loop spans 11 amino acids. The CDR3 bases are TGCAGCGCACTTTCCGGCTATGGCTACACCTTC. This gives the protein CSALSGYGYTF.

This clonotype was recorded many times. The chain carries TRBV6-1 and TRBJ1-5, with TRBD1 matching over 9 bases. Germline V lookup: CDR1 MNHNS, CDR2 SASEGT. CDR3 length: 16 residues. Trimming at V came to 7 bases and at J to 5 bases, leaving 12 bases not matched to a gene. The CDR3 DNA follows: TGTGCCAGCATCCTCGGCGGGGGACAGGGACATCAGCCCCAGCATTTT. This gives the protein CASILGGGQGHQPQHF.

This clonotype was picked up many times. The chain combines TRBV15 with TRBJ1-5; the match to TRBD1 covers 10 bases. The CDR3 covers 17 residues. The germline CDR1 and CDR2 sequences are LNHNV and YYDKDF (reference sequence). Losses at the gene ends were 0 bases for V and 6 bases for J; bases not matched to a gene: 8. CDR3 region: CATSRDQETGGSQPQHF. CDR3 sequence (DNA): TGTGCCACCAGCAGAGATCAAGAGACAGGGGGCAGTCAGCCCCAGCATTTT.

This clonotype was counted at least ten times. The V and J genes are TRBV6-1 and TRBJ1-5, with D possibly matching TRBD1 (6 bases). Germline assignment: CDR1 MNHNS and CDR2 SASEGT. V shed 0 bases and J shed 3 bases, with 6 bases lying between them. The CDR3 has 14 residues. CDR3 sequence reads: CASSEAGHNQPQHF. CDR3 DNA sequence: TGTGCCAGCAGTGAAGCGGGACACAATCAGCCCCAGCATTTT.

A note on this clonotype: A junction boundary mismatches the germline segment, possibly from a read error. The chain is built from TRBV2 and TRBJ2-7, with D tentatively TRBD1 (6 bases). Germline V CDR1 and CDR2: SNHLY, FYNNEI. CDR3 length: 14 residues. The CDR3 DNA follows: TGTGCCAGCAGGACAGGCAAGGGACGTGACGATCAGTACTTC. It yields the protein CASRTGKGRDDQYF.